What follows are 20 T cell receptor beta chains derived from one specimen sequenced in a study of blood T cell repertoires in COVID-19. The assay was immunoSEQ multiplex PCR, and TCRdb's table has in-frame clones only and misses some. The profile shows 65,000 or so clones, roughly four fifths of them singletons. Sequences were obtained from peripheral blood. Every receptor here comes from a man between 60 and 75 years old with acute or convalescent COVID-19.

The V and J genes are TRBV24-1 and TRBJ2-1; maybe TRBD1 (6 bases). Looked up from germline, CDR1 is KGHDR and CDR2 is SFDVKD. V was shortened by 3 bases and J by 5 bases, with 13 bases between the two germline ends. The CDR3 consists of 15 residues. The CDR3 nucleotides are TGTGCCACCAGTGATATCCGGGACACCGACAATGAGCAGTTCTTC. As protein: CATSDIRDTDNEQFF.

This sequence joins TRBV25-1 and TRBJ1-2; possible D gene TRBD1, 5 bases. Germline values: CDR1 MGHDK, CDR2 SYGVNS. Trimming removed 6 bases from V and 3 bases from J, with 8 bases in between. There are 12 residues in the CDR3. This CDR3 reads CASRGGHYGYTF. In nucleotides, the CDR3 is TGTGCCAGCAGGGGGGGTCACTATGGCTACACCTTC.

The chain couples TRBV4-1 to TRBJ2-3, with TRBD2 matching 8 bases. Germline-derived CDR1 and CDR2 are MGHRA and YSYEKL. CDR3 length equals 14 residues. Trimming removed 2 bases from V and 6 bases from J; junction bases left unmatched: 4. The CDR3 loop reads CASSQKAGDDTQYF. CDR3 sequence (DNA): TGCGCCAGCAGCCAAAAAGCGGGGGATGATACGCAGTATTTT.

This clone came up once. V gene TRBV7-2 combines with J gene TRBJ2-7; 15 nucleotides agree with TRBD2. CDR3 length: 19 residues. Germline V gene lookup returns CDR1 SGHTA and CDR2 FQGNSA. The junction had 7 bases not matched to a gene; V was cut back by 1 base and J by 0 bases. CDR3 residues: CASSLGRGLAGGTSYEQYF. CDR3 DNA sequence: TGTGCCAGCAGCTTAGGAAGGGGACTAGCGGGGGGTACCTCCTACGAGCAGTACTTC. Full variable domain (remainder filled in from reference TRBV7-2 and TRBJ2-7): GAGVSQSPSNKVTEKGKDVELRCDPISGHTALYWYRQSLGQGLEFLIYFQGNSAPDKSGLPSDRFSAERTGGSVSTLTIQRTQQEDSAVYLCASSLGRGLAGGTSYEQYFGPGTRLTVT.

The V and J genes are TRBV2 and TRBJ1-1; D is perhaps TRBD1 (5 bases). Germline V gene sequence: CDR1 SNHLY, CDR2 FYNNEI. The V end lost 7 bases, the J end lost 4 bases, and 10 bases lay between the germline ends. CDR3 length: 12 residues. DNA of the CDR3: TGTGCCAGCAAACAGGAAAGCACTGAAGCTTTCTTT. This sequence encodes CASKQESTEAFF.

This clone was seen only once. The chain carries TRBV19 and TRBJ1-5, with 9 bases identical to TRBD1. The CDR3 is 16 amino acids. The junction had 9 bases not matched to a gene; V was cut back by 5 bases and J by 4 bases. Germline loops: CDR1 LNHDA, CDR2 SQIVND (reference sequence). In nucleotides, the CDR3 is TGTGCCAGTAGTGGCGGGACAGGGTTAAAAAATCAGCCCCAGCATTTT. It encodes CASSGGTGLKNQPQHF. Filled out from reference TRBV19 and TRBJ1-5, the complete variable domain reads DGGITQSPKYLFRKEGQNVTLSCEQNLNHDAMYWYRQDPGQGLRLIYYSQIVNDFQKGDIAEGYSVSREKKESFPLTVTSAQKNPTAFYLCASSGGTGLKNQPQHFGDGTRLSIL.

This clone was counted a few times. The DNA of the CDR3 is TGTGCCAGCAGACTGATAGCGGGGAACGAGCAGTACTTC. It yields the protein CASRLIAGNEQYF. This chain links TRBV11-2 with TRBJ2-7; 8 positions agree with TRBD2. Germline V gene lookup returns CDR1 SGHAT and CDR2 FQNNGV. V dropped 6 bases and J dropped 5; count of bases not matched to a gene: 6. CDR3 size: 13 residues.

The chain couples TRBV2 to TRBJ2-1; 7 bases line up with TRBD1. CDR1 SNHLY and CDR2 FYNNEI come from the germline V gene. The ends lost 6 bases at V and 6 bases at J; junction bases unmatched: 8. The CDR3 sequence is 14 residues long. The CDR3 loop is CASRELTGSNEQFF. CDR3 bases: TGTGCCAGCAGGGAATTGACAGGGTCCAATGAGCAGTTCTTC. Filled out from reference TRBV2 and TRBJ2-1, the complete variable domain reads EPEVTQTPSHQVTQMGQEVILRCVPISNHLYFYWYRQILGQKVEFLVSFYNNEISEKSEIFDDQFSVERPDGSNFTLKIRSTKLEDSAMYFCASRELTGSNEQFFGPGTRLTVL.

V and J are TRBV5-1 and TRBJ1-2; tentatively, D is TRBD1 (5 bases). The length of the CDR3 is 13 residues. Germline CDR1 SGHRS, CDR2 YFSETQ. The V end was cut by 5 bases, the J end by 3 bases, with 11 bases between. The CDR3 protein is CASRLQDDYGYTF. CDR3 DNA sequence: TGCGCCAGCAGACTACAGGACGACTATGGCTACACCTTC.

This chain joins TRBV6-5 and TRBJ1-1; no firm D call. The germline V gene encodes CDR1 MNHEY and CDR2 SVGAGI. The V and J ends lost 4 bases and 1 base respectively, with 10 bases between them. The CDR3 spans 14 residues. DNA for the CDR3: TGTGCCAGCAGTTGGTCAGCGTCGAACACTGAAGCTTTCTTT. It is translated as CASSWSASNTEAFF.

This clone was counted a single time. This sequence joins TRBV2 and TRBJ1-5; D gene ambiguous. This CDR3 region has 17 residues. Between the trimmed V and J ends, which lost 1 base and 0 bases, there was a span of 13 bases. Germline V gene data show CDR1 as SNHLY and CDR2 as FYNNEI. The CDR3 sequence: CASSEGPGGGSNQPQHF. For the CDR3, the DNA is TGTGCCAGCAGTGAAGGTCCGGGAGGAGGTAGCAATCAGCCCCAGCATTTT.

The chain has TRBV11-3 and TRBJ2-7; 9 nucleotides agree with TRBD1. This CDR3 spans 15 amino acids. Trimming cost V 6 bases and J 2 bases; bases outside gene matches: 8. The germline V gene has CDR1 SGHNT and CDR2 YENEEA. The CDR3 nucleotides are TGTGCCAGCAGTTATAAACAGGGGGCGGCCTACGAGCAGTACTTC. Its protein product is CASSYKQGAAYEQYF.

There are a few counts of this clone. The rearrangement uses TRBV20-1 and TRBJ2-3; D uncertain. The V end lost 4 bases, the J end lost 5 bases, and 7 bases lay between the germline ends. Germline V gene data show CDR1 as DFQATT and CDR2 as SNEGSKA (reference sequence). This CDR3 region has 11 residues. The DNA for the CDR3 is TGCAGTGCTACTTCCGGAGATACGCAGTATTTT. Translating it yields CSATSGDTQYF.

This clone was detected once. The chain uses TRBV5-1 and TRBJ1-3; 8 nucleotides align to TRBD1. The CDR3 runs to 14 residues. Germline CDR1 is SGHRS and CDR2 is YFSETQ. After removal of 3 bases from V and 6 bases from J, the junction contained 5 bases not matched to a gene. The CDR3 here is CASSSGQGENTIYF. CDR3 nucleotide sequence: TGCGCCAGCAGCTCCGGACAGGGAGAAAACACCATATATTTT. Supplemented by reference TRBV5-1 and TRBJ1-3, the full variable domain reads KAGVTQTPRYLIKTRGQQVTLSCSPISGHRSVSWYQQTPGQGLQFLFEYFSETQRNKGNFPGRFSGRQFSNSRSEMNVSTLELGDSALYLCASSSGQGENTIYFGEGSWLTVV.

V gene TRBV7-6 combines with J gene TRBJ1-1; tentatively, D is TRBD1 (6 bases). The ends were cut back, 2 bases at V and 1 base at J, with 11 bases in the middle. This CDR3 has 15 amino acids. Per the germline V gene, CDR1 is SGHVS and CDR2 is FNYEAQ. CDR3 amino acids: CASSLSRGGNTEAFF. The CDR3 DNA reads TGTGCCAGCAGCTTATCCAGGGGCGGGAACACTGAAGCTTTCTTT.

Of note for this clone: An end of the junction does not agree with germline; a read error may underlie this. This sample includes further DNA sequences coding for the same CDR3. The chain joins TRBV10-1 to TRBJ2-5, with TRBD1 as a possible D gene (5 bases). CDR1 is WNHNN and CDR2 is SYGVQD in the germline V gene (reference sequence). The CDR3 sequence is 15 residues long. The CDR3: CASSESGLNKETQYF. DNA of the CDR3: TGCGCCAGCAGTGAGTCGGGGCTAAACAAAGAGACCCAATACTTC.

The chain recombines TRBV7-9 with TRBJ2-7, with 8 bases identical to TRBD1. V shed 8 bases, J shed 6 bases, and the junction held 12 bases outside the gene matches. Per germline, CDR1 SEHNR and CDR2 FQNEAQ (reference sequence). The CDR3 is 14 amino acids. For the CDR3, the DNA is TGTGCCAGCGGAGCCTCGACAGGGGACGCCGAGCAGTACTTC. Protein product: CASGASTGDAEQYF. Drawing the rest from reference TRBV7-9 and TRBJ2-7, the complete variable domain is DTGVSQNPRHKITKRGQNVTFRCDPISEHNRLYWYRQTLGQGPEFLTYFQNEAQLEKSRLLSDRFSAERPKGSFSTLEIQRTEQGDSAMYLCASGASTGDAEQYFGPGTRLTVT.

The chain links TRBV5-1 to TRBJ1-1; 7 nucleotides align to TRBD1. The CDR3 is made up of 14 amino acids. Germline values: CDR1 SGHRS, CDR2 YFSETQ. Trimming removed 1 base from V and 3 bases from J; junction bases left unmatched: 3. This CDR3 is CASSLSTGDTEAFF. CDR3 bases: TGCGCCAGCAGCTTGTCAACAGGGGACACTGAAGCTTTCTTT.

The J gene is TRBJ2-7, the V gene TRBV5-4, with D possibly being TRBD1 (6 bases). The germline V gene encodes CDR1 SGHNT and CDR2 YYREEE (reference sequence). This CDR3 is built from 15 residues. V was shortened by 1 base and J by 3 bases, with 14 bases between the two germline ends. CDR3 nucleotide sequence: TGTGCCAGCAGCTTGAGTAAACAGGGTTACTACGAGCAGTACTTC. This encodes CASSLSKQGYYEQYF. The full variable domain, rest sourced from reference TRBV5-4 and TRBJ2-7, is ETGVTQSPTHLIKTRGQQVTLRCSSQSGHNTVSWYQQALGQGPQFIFQYYREEENGRGNFPPRFSGLQFPNYSSELNVNALELDDSALYLCASSLSKQGYYEQYFGPGTRLTVT.

The sample holds one count of this clone. The chain carries TRBV30 and TRBJ1-2; no clear D gene. Germline V gene lookup returns CDR1 GTSNPN and CDR2 SVGIG (reference sequence). The CDR3 is made up of 14 amino acids. V shed 2 bases and J shed 8 bases, with 18 bases lying between them. For the CDR3, the DNA is TGTGCCTGGAGTCCCGCCCAGGCCTTACGGGGCTACACCTTC. Translated: CAWSPAQALRGYTF.